These T cell receptor beta chains were read from a single sample in a study of blood T cells in healthy people across ages. TCRdb independently ran MiXCR on the 5' RACE reads; one entry per CDR3 protein. There are over 1,500,000 distinct CDR3 sequences in the sample; about 50% occur only once, and more than 2% lies in the top ten. The sample comprised blood. All receptors come from a middle-aged woman in good health. Each CDR3 is given with its conserved first and last residue. D genes are given only for firm matches. Clone size is not always given. Where it is, it says once, few, many or a class for expanded clones.

D gene	V gene	clone size	J gene	CDR3 DNA	CDR3 protein
-	TRBV11-2	-	TRBJ1-5	TGTGCCAGCAGCCCGGGCAAGGGCGGTGGGCAGCCCCAGCATTTT	CASSPGKGGGQPQHF
-	TRBV5-6	-	TRBJ1-2	TGTGCCAGCAGGACCAGATCACTGGACTGTGGCTACACCTTC	CASRTRSLDCGYTF
-	TRBV6-5	few	TRBJ1-2	TGTGCCAGCAGTGGAGGAATCCGTTTCGGCTACACCTTC	CASSGGIRFGYTF
-	TRBV28	-	TRBJ2-7	TGTGCCAGCAGTCCTACGACAGGAGGCAAGGACGAGCAGTACTTC	CASSPTTGGKDEQYF
-	TRBV20-1	-	TRBJ1-4	TGCAGTGCTAGAGCAGGGGCGCTTAATGAAAAACTGTTTTTT	CSARAGALNEKLFF
-	TRBV7-9	-	TRBJ1-2	TGTGCCAGCAGCCCCCTGGACATCTATAACTATGGCTACACCTTC	CASSPLDIYNYGYTF
TRBD1	TRBV28	-	TRBJ2-1	TGTGCCAGCAACTCGCAGGGGGTCCACTACAATGAGCAGTTCTTC	CASNSQGVHYNEQFF
TRBD1	TRBV6-1	many	TRBJ2-1	TGTGCCAGCAGTCTAAAGGCAGGGGGCGGTGAGCAGTTCTTC	CASSLKAGGGEQFF
-	TRBV10-3	few	TRBJ2-7	TGTGCCCCCCCTGAGGGGCCGTCCTCCTACGAGCAGTACTTC	CAPPEGPSSYEQYF
-	TRBV29-1	-	TRBJ2-7	TGCAGCGTTGGTCGCGGGGACACTACCTACGAGCAGTACTTC	CSVGRGDTTYEQYF
-	TRBV10-1	-	TRBJ2-7	TGCGCCAGCAGCCCCATACAGGGAAGCGAGCAGTACTTC	CASSPIQGSEQYF
-	TRBV4-2	-	TRBJ1-1	TGTGCCAGCAGCAGCCCCTCGGGGATGAACACTGAAGCTTTCTTT	CASSSPSGMNTEAFF
-	TRBV28	-	TRBJ2-5	TGTGCCAGCAGAACCAGGGACGTAGGAGCCCAGTACTTC	CASRTRDVGAQYF
TRBD1	TRBV12-3/TRBV12-4	-	TRBJ2-5	TGTGCCGGCGGTTGGGGACAGGGATACCAAGAGACCCAGTACTTC	CAGGWGQGYQETQYF
-	TRBV7-8	-	TRBJ2-1	TGTGCCAGCAGCTCAACCGGGACATCAAAGTTCTTC	CASSSTGTSKFF
-	TRBV13	many	TRBJ2-3	TGTGCCAGCAGCTTAGGTGTCGGCGATACGCAGTATTTT	CASSLGVGDTQYF
TRBD1	TRBV4-2	-	TRBJ2-5	TGTGCCAGCAGGGACAGGGTGTCGGAGACCCAGTACTTC	CASRDRVSETQYF
-	TRBV5-1	-	TRBJ2-1	TGCGCCAGCAGCCCCCACGAGATGGGCAGCTCCTACAATGAGCAGTTCTTC	CASSPHEMGSSYNEQFF
-	TRBV6-1	few	TRBJ2-5	TGTGCCAGCAGTGATACCCGAGGGGGAGAGACCCAGTACTTC	CASSDTRGGETQYF
TRBD1	TRBV7-8	-	TRBJ2-3	TGTGCCAGCAGCCTAACAGGGGGCCAGGCTAGCACAGATACGCAGTATTTT	CASSLTGGQASTDTQYF
TRBD2	TRBV20-1	-	TRBJ2-4	TGCAGTGCTTCCACTCCGACTAGCGGGCTAGCCAAAAACATTCAGTACTTC	CSASTPTSGLAKNIQYF
TRBD1	TRBV6-2/TRBV6-3	few	TRBJ2-3	TGTGCCAGCAGCCGGACAGGGGGCGAGTATACAGATACGCAGTATTTT	CASSRTGGEYTDTQYF
TRBD1	TRBV4-1	-	TRBJ1-2	TGCGCCAGCAGCCAAGGGATCCTGGACAGGGGGGGAGACTATGGCTACACCTTC	CASSQGILDRGGDYGYTF
-	TRBV24-1	-	TRBJ2-1	TGTGCCACCAGTGACCAAGGCTCTGGGAGGAATGAGCAGTTCTTC	CATSDQGSGRNEQFF
-	TRBV21-1	-	TRBJ2-7	TGTGCCAGCAGCCCATCCCCTGCCCCCCCGGGACTAGCGGGGGCAAGACCTGAGCAGTACTTC	CASSPSPAPPGLAGARPEQYF
-	TRBV4-3	-	TRBJ2-3	TGCGCCAGCAGTCAGCGGCTAACGGGGGATACGCAGTATTTT	CASSQRLTGDTQYF
-	TRBV6-1	-	TRBJ2-5	TGTGCCAGCAGTGAAAGCGGGTCGACCAGGGAGACCCAGTACTTC	CASSESGSTRETQYF
TRBD1	TRBV7-2	-	TRBJ2-1	TGTGCCAGCAGGGACAGGGTAGGAAATGAGCAGTTCTTC	CASRDRVGNEQFF
TRBD2	TRBV29-1	-	TRBJ2-3	TGCAGCGTTGAAGGACATAGACGACTAGCGGGGGTTGGCACAGATACGCAGTATTTT	CSVEGHRRLAGVGTDTQYF
TRBD1	TRBV7-2	-	TRBJ1-2	TGTGCCGGCAGCAAACGGGACAGTCAAGCAATGGGCTATGGCTACACCTTC	CAGSKRDSQAMGYGYTF
TRBD1	TRBV4-2	few	TRBJ1-2	TGTGCCAGCAGCCAAGATCTCGGACAGGCCAGTAACTATGGCTACACCTTC	CASSQDLGQASNYGYTF
TRBD1	TRBV18	-	TRBJ1-5	TGTGCCAGCTCGCCGGGACAGGTATTAAATCAGCCCCAGCATTTT	CASSPGQVLNQPQHF
-	TRBV4-3	-	TRBJ2-7	TGCGCCAGCAGCCAAGAAAGGCTCTACGAGCAGTACTTC	CASSQERLYEQYF
-	TRBV29-1	-	TRBJ1-1	TGCAGCATTGAAGTGACAGCAAACACTGAAGCTTTCTTT	CSIEVTANTEAFF
TRBD2	TRBV20-1	-	TRBJ2-3	TGCAGTGCCCCCATCGGCGGGGGGGCTGCAGATACGCAGTATTTT	CSAPIGGGAADTQYF
-	TRBV2	-	TRBJ2-1	TGTGCCAGGGGCTCGTGGGAGTACAATGAGCAGTTCTTC	CARGSWEYNEQFF
TRBD2	TRBV6-2/TRBV6-3	-	TRBJ2-1	TGTGCCAGCAGTTACCATACGATAGCGGGGGAAGAGACCCAGTTCTTC	CASSYHTIAGEETQFF
-	TRBV6-1	-	TRBJ1-4	TGTGCCAGCAGCGCGGGGGGAGGCGCCTTATTTAATGAAAAACTGTTTTTT	CASSAGGGALFNEKLFF
-	TRBV7-9	once	TRBJ1-1	TGTGCCAGCAGCGAGCACCTTAAGAACACTGAAGCTTTCTTT	CASSEHLKNTEAFF
-	TRBV6-9	-	TRBJ2-7	TGTGCCAGCAGTCGGGGCCGACAGAAACTCTACGAGCAGTACTTC	CASSRGRQKLYEQYF
-	TRBV4-3	-	TRBJ2-3	TGCGCCAGCAGCCAAGATTTACCGGGGACTAGCACAGATACGCAGTATTTT	CASSQDLPGTSTDTQYF
-	TRBV20-1	-	TRBJ2-5	TGCAGTGCTAGAGATCCTCCCCTCTCTAGAGAGCAGTACTTC	CSARDPPLSREQYF
-	TRBV6-5	-	TRBJ2-5	TGTGCCAGCAGTTTGACAACGAGAGAGACCCAGTACTTC	CASSLTTRETQYF
-	TRBV7-2	-	TRBJ2-7	TGTGCCAGCGCACAGGGCTACTACGAGCAGTACTTC	CASAQGYYEQYF
-	TRBV7-8	-	TRBJ2-5	TGTGCCAGCAGCACGTGGCACGGGGTGGGGCGGGAGACCCAGTACTTC	CASSTWHGVGRETQYF
-	TRBV5-5	many	TRBJ2-4	TGTGCCAGCAGCTTGAGGCAGGGGCTAGCCAAAAACATTCAGTACTTC	CASSLRQGLAKNIQYF
-	TRBV5-1	-	TRBJ2-7	TGCGCCAGCAGCTTGGAGGGACGCGGGCCGACCCTCAACCACGAGCAGTACTTC	CASSLEGRGPTLNHEQYF
TRBD1	TRBV6-5	-	TRBJ2-5	TGTGCCAGCAGTTACGAGACAGGGGCCTGGGAGACCCAGTACTTC	CASSYETGAWETQYF
-	TRBV20-1	-	TRBJ1-2	TGCAGTGCTCCAGGCAGTGGACACTATGGCTACACCTTC	CSAPGSGHYGYTF
-	TRBV11-2	-	TRBJ1-5	TGTGCCAGCAGCCCCGTTCCGAGCAATCAGCCCCAGCATTTT	CASSPVPSNQPQHF
-	TRBV6-2/TRBV6-3	few	TRBJ2-3	TGTGCCAGCGCCCAGACAAAAGATACGCAGTATTTT	CASAQTKDTQYF
-	TRBV4-2	-	TRBJ2-5	TGTGCCAGCAGCCAGACAAGGGATCACCAAGAGACCCAGTACTTC	CASSQTRDHQETQYF
-	TRBV2	-	TRBJ2-5	TGTGCCAGCAGTGAGCCAACCTCGAGGGGGGAGACCCAGTACTTC	CASSEPTSRGETQYF